This TCR beta chain was retrieved from a study of cytomegalovirus exposure and HLA in healthy donors. Findings and caveats of the study: 150 to 200 TCR beta chains were listed as cytomegalovirus-associated.

Regarding this clone: The antigen is not known.

Per the germline V gene, CDR1 is MNHEY and CDR2 is SVGAGI. Trimming stripped 2 bases from V and 5 bases from J, with 7 bases between. This CDR3 spans 13 amino acids. Assay used: immunoSEQ multiplex PCR; TCRdb lists only in-frame clones, some missing. The table has a few hundred thousand clones, approximately 88% seen once. The specimen sequenced was PBMCs. This sequence was found in a woman aged 18-29 years in good health and CMV-seronegative. The genes are TRBV6-5 and TRBJ1-5; D ambiguous. The CDR3 DNA is TGTGCCAGCAGTTACGAGATGGATCAGCCCCAGCATTTT. Encoded protein: CASSYEMDQPQHF.